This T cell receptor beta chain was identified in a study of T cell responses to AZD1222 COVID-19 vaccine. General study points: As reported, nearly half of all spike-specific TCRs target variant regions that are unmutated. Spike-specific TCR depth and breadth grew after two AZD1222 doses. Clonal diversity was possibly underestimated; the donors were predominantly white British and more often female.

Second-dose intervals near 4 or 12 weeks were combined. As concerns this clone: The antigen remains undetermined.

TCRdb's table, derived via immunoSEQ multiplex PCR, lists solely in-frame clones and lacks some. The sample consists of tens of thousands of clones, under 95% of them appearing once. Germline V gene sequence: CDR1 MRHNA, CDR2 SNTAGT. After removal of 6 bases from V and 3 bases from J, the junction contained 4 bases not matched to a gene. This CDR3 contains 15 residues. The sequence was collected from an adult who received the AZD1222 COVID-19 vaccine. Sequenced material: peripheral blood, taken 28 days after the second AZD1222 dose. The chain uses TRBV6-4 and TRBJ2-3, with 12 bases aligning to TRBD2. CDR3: CASSDLAGGTDTQYF. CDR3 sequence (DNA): TGTGCCAGCAGCGATCTAGCGGGAGGGACAGATACGCAGTATTTT.